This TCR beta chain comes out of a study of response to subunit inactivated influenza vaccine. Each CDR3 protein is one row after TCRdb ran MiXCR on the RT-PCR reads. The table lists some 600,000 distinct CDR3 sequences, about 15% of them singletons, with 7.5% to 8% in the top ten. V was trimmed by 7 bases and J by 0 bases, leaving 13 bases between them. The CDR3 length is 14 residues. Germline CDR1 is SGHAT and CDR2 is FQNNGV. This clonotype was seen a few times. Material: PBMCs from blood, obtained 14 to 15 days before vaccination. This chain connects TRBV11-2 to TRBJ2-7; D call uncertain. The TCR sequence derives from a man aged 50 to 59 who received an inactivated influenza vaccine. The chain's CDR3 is CASIPGSNSYEQYF. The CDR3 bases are TGTGCCAGCATCCCCGGGTCGAACTCCTACGAGCAGTACTTC. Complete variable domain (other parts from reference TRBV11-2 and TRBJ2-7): EAGVAQSPRYKIIEKRQSVAFWCNPISGHATLYWYQQILGQGPKLLIQFQNNGVVDDSQLPKDRFSAERLKGVDSTLKIQPAKLEDSAVYLCASIPGSNSYEQYFGPGTRLTVT.